This T cell receptor (beta chain) was captured by sequencing in a study of T-cell memory formation after mild COVID-19. Turning to the study itself: Across donors, TCR clusters were largely donor specific.

A word on this clonotype: The antigen remains unidentified.

The CDR3 has 14 amino acids. Per the germline V gene, CDR1 is MNHEY and CDR2 is SVGEGT. Trimming removed 6 bases at V and 7 bases at J, with 15 bases between. In TCRdb, the 5' RACE reads were re-called with MiXCR into one record per CDR3 protein. In the table there are hundreds of thousands of distinct CDR3 sequences, 23% of which are singletons. General observations from the study: Second-wave clones peaking on day 37 lacked confirmed SARS-CoV-2 specificity.

This rearrangement joins TRBV6-2 or TRBV6-3 to TRBJ2-2, with D unresolved. This clonotype was sampled from an adult woman who had mild COVID-19 (a few samples of this study predate the infection). Cell type and time point are not known. Sequences were obtained from PBMCs or a T cell subset sorted from them (not recorded which). The CDR3 is CASSHLWASGELFF. The CDR3 DNA reads as TGTGCCAGCAGCCATTTGTGGGCTAGCGGGGAGCTGTTTTTT.